This TCR beta chain was sequenced for a study of cytomegalovirus exposure and HLA in healthy donors. About the study: Unique TCR beta sequences numbering some 120 million came from around 180 million T cells in an earlier analysis.

Whole-study results and caveats: The availability of immune exposure information extended only to CMV serostatus. Listed as cytomegalovirus-associated were over 150 TCR beta chains.

This PCR relied on a set of 60 Vbeta primers and 13 Jbeta primers. Measured with immunoSEQ multiplex PCR; TCRdb has only the in-frame clones, and not every one. The sample holds about 300,000 clones, 86% seen once. Among the donors, all were healthy bone marrow donors. To note about this clone: Its antigen is currently unknown.

Germline V gene lookup returns CDR1 MNHNS and CDR2 SASEGT. The length of the CDR3 is 17 residues. V shed 2 bases and J 4 bases; nucleotides not matched to a gene: 7. The sequenced sample consisted of PBMCs. The sequence derives from a middle-aged man in good health and CMV-seropositive. This chain connects TRBV6-1 to TRBJ2-1, with TRBD1 matching over 11 bases. CDR3 DNA: TGTGCCAGCAGTGAAATGGACAGGGGGCCGCGGTACAATGAGCAGTTCTTC. It translates to CASSEMDRGPRYNEQFF.